This T cell receptor (beta chain) derives from a study of metastatic and nonmetastatic thyroid tumors. Study-level background: Repertoire comparisons spanned blood and tumor or nodule tissue from malignant and benign thyroid patients. Findings of the study overall: Reported TCR beta diversity, measured in blood and tumor, was significantly higher for malignant thyroid tumors than for benign nodules.

No patient had received any treatment before thyroid surgery. The CDR3 length is 11 residues. Germline V gene sequence: CDR1 SGHVS, CDR2 FNYEAQ. V was cut by 7 bases and J by 7 bases, with 7 bases left in between. In the original workflow: A distant-metastasis classifier for papillary thyroid cancer was built using CDR3 differences across clinicopathological groups. Using MiXCR, TCRdb re-called clones from the PCR reads. None of the V and J calls come from the authors' own analysis; TCRdb made them. The data contain 20,000 to 30,000 clones, roughly 26% of them singletons. This clone has a handful of counts. Its antigen is unknown. A much larger clone sits a single nucleotide away, making a read error possible.

Sequenced material: blood. This TCR was sampled from a female donor with papillary thyroid cancer or a benign thyroid nodule (not recorded which). Some clones in this sample may be carry-over from other donors' samples. The V call is TRBV7-6, the J call TRBJ2-2; D unclear. CDR3 sequence (DNA): TGTGCCAGCAAGGTGGACGGGGAGCTGTTTTTT. This encodes CASKVDGELFF.